This TCR beta chain was captured by sequencing in a study of cytomegalovirus exposure and HLA in healthy donors. The study's findings and limits: Cytomegalovirus status was reportedly diagnosed by the classifier with high sensitivity and specificity. Some public TCRs appeared in many individuals, while most sequences were rare.

As for this clone: What it recognizes is unknown.

Clones were sequenced by immunoSEQ multiplex PCR, and TCRdb holds only the in-frame ones, with some missing. The top ten clones hold around 0.9% of a sample with 150,000 to 200,000 clones, around 96% of them seen once. This clonotype was sampled from a woman aged 18-30 years in good health and CMV-seronegative. The sequenced material came from PBMCs.

The CDR3 sequence is CASIHGSIMNTEAFF. The CDR3 coding sequence is TGTGCCAGCATTCACGGGTCTATAATGAACACTGAAGCTTTCTTT. The chain combines TRBV6-1 with TRBJ1-1; D remains unclear. There are 15 residues in the CDR3. Trimming took 7 bases from V and 0 from J, leaving 15 bases between them. Germline V gene data show CDR1 as MNHNS and CDR2 as SASEGT.